Listed below are T cell receptor beta chains from one sample, sequenced in a study of T cell changes during pregnancy in multiple sclerosis. The protocol was immunoSEQ multiplex PCR, while the TCRdb copy is restricted to in-frame clones and leaves out a portion. The profile covers some 100,000 clones, with over 85% appearing a single time and more than 0.95% taken by the ten largest. The input for sequencing was peripheral blood, taken in the second trimester of pregnancy. The receptors derive from a female donor with multiple sclerosis, enrolled in a pregnancy study. CDR3s include the opening cysteine and the closing phenylalanine or tryptophan. A D gene is named only where the DNA matches it firmly. Size tells how often a clone was seen (once, few, many) or the class of an expanded clone, and some rows leave it out.

v_gene	d_gene	len	j_gene	abundance	CDR3nt	CDR3aa
TRBV5-1	-	15	TRBJ2-3	few	TGCGCCAGCAGCCCGGGGGACTTCTCCACAGATACGCAGTATTTT	CASSPGDFSTDTQYF
TRBV28	TRBD1	12	TRBJ1-5	-	TGTGCCAGCGGACAGGGGGATCAGCCCCAGCATTTT	CASGQGDQPQHF
TRBV18	-	14	TRBJ2-5	-	TGTGCCAGCTCATCGCGGACAAACCAAGAGACCCAGTACTTC	CASSSRTNQETQYF
TRBV6-5	-	13	TRBJ1-4	few	TGTGCCAGCAGTTACGGCAGGGATGAAAAACTGTTTTTT	CASSYGRDEKLFF
TRBV9	TRBD1	15	TRBJ1-2	few	TGTGCCAGCAGCGACCGACAGGGATCCAACTATGGCTACACCTTC	CASSDRQGSNYGYTF
TRBV27	-	14	TRBJ1-3	-	TGTGCCAGCAGTTTCTGGAGCTCTGGAAACACCATATATTTT	CASSFWSSGNTIYF
TRBV2	TRBD1	16	TRBJ1-2	-	TGTGCCAGCAGTGAAGCTTTACAGGGGGCGGGATATGGCTACACCTTC	CASSEALQGAGYGYTF
TRBV5-4	TRBD1	16	TRBJ1-5	-	TGTGCCAGCAGCAAAACCGGGACAGGGGACAATCAGCCCCAGCATTTT	CASSKTGTGDNQPQHF
TRBV19	TRBD1	19	TRBJ1-1	few	TGTGCCAGTAGTATAGGTCCCTCCACTCGACAGGGAAGGGACACTGAAGCTTTCTTT	CASSIGPSTRQGRDTEAFF
TRBV2	-	12	TRBJ2-7	-	TGTGCCAGCAGGGGGGGATCCTACGAGCAGTACTTC	CASRGGSYEQYF
TRBV28	-	14	TRBJ2-1	-	TGTGCCAGCAGTCGGAGTGCTGTGGACAATGAGCAGTTCTTC	CASSRSAVDNEQFF
TRBV6-5	-	15	TRBJ2-5	-	TGTGCCAGCAGTTCCCGTGGAGGGAGGCAAGAGACCCAGTACTTC	CASSSRGGRQETQYF
TRBV5-1	-	14	TRBJ1-2	-	TGCGCCAGCAGCTTGGAAACAGCCACCTATGGCTACACCTTC	CASSLETATYGYTF
TRBV6-1	TRBD1	17	TRBJ2-6	-	TGTGCCAGCAGTGAAACAGGGGGGATCTCTGGGGCCAACGTCCTGACTTTC	CASSETGGISGANVLTF
TRBV19	TRBD1	16	TRBJ2-1	-	TGTGCCAGTAGTATCCGCTCGACAGGGGCGGAAAATGAGCAGTTCTTC	CASSIRSTGAENEQFF